This T cell receptor beta chain was retrieved from a study of beta chain features in type 1 diabetes. Overall study findings and caveats: Patients' naive, central memory and regulatory TCRB repertoires appeared more alike than those of healthy donors.

cDNA synthesis used the whole RNA isolate, giving expressed TCRB sequences. Sequencing was performed with immunoSEQ multiplex PCR; in TCRdb, only in-frame clones are kept and a portion is missing. Of about 140,000 clones listed, about 10% are singletons. The CDR3 loop spans 14 amino acids. In germline, CDR1 is SGHTA, CDR2 FQGNSA. Unmatched junction bases numbered 4, after V lost 5 bases and J lost 1 base. This clone showed up just a few times. Its antigen is unknown. This clonotype was obtained from a man between 18 and 29 years old in good health. This sequence joins TRBV7-2 and TRBJ2-5; 7 positions agree with TRBD1. Sequencing was performed on naive CD4+ T cells from blood. The CDR3 is CASSPNRGQETQYF. CDR3 DNA sequence: TGTGCCAGCAGCCCTAACAGGGGCCAAGAGACCCAGTACTTC. Using reference TRBV7-2 and TRBJ2-5 for the parts outside the CDR3, the full variable domain is GAGVSQSPSNKVTEKGKDVELRCDPISGHTALYWYRQSLGQGLEFLIYFQGNSAPDKSGLPSDRFSAERTGGSVSTLTIQRTQQEDSAVYLCASSPNRGQETQYFGPGTRLLVL.